The T cell receptor (beta chain) described here comes from a study of CXCR3-negative and CXCR3-positive naive CD8 T cells. Study-wide results and caveats: In CXCR3-positive naive cells, the TRB CDR3s were more hydrophobic than in CXCR3-negative naive cells.

Germline CDR1 and CDR2: MGHDK and SYGVNS. This CDR3 comprises 17 residues. In triplicate, each CD8+ T cell subset was sorted at 250,000 to 350,000 cells per replicate. Comment on this clonotype: The antigen remains undetermined.

Libraries of TRB cDNA were made by 5' RACE and carried UMIs. No DNA is given; TCRdb re-called the 5' RACE reads and lists each CDR3 protein once. The listing records approximately 98,000 distinct CDR3 sequences. This clonotype originated in a human donor in good health. Some clones in this sample may be carry-over from other donors' samples. Sequenced material: naive CXCR3+ CD8+ T cells from blood. Subset: CD45RO-CCR7+CD27+CD95- naive CD8+ T cells expressing CXCR3 (TNR3+). The rearrangement joins TRBV25-1 to TRBJ2-1; TCRdb names TRBD1, which stays unverified in the absence of DNA. The CDR3 sequence is CASSDLRTGGVTDEQFF.